This T cell receptor beta chain is from a study of technical replicates of blood from several donors. The ends were cut back, 4 bases at V and 1 base at J, with 16 bases in the middle. Germline lookup yields CDR1 SGHRS and CDR2 YFSETQ. This CDR3 contains 16 residues. Only in-frame clones appear in the TCRdb table, and some are missing; sequencing was by immunoSEQ multiplex PCR. This sample has under 75,000 clones, with approximately 94% found just once. The chain employs TRBV5-1 and TRBJ2-3, with a possible D match to TRBD1 (5 bases). Sequenced input: T cells isolated from PBMCs. The receptor was isolated from a human donor in good health. The CDR3 spells CASSDGSGLGTDTQYF. The CDR3 DNA follows: TGCGCCAGCAGCGACGGATCAGGGTTGGGCACAGATACGCAGTATTTT.